A single sample is the source of the 22 T cell receptor beta chains below, sequenced in a study of T cell responses to AZD1222 COVID-19 vaccine. Libraries were prepared by immunoSEQ multiplex PCR; TCRdb keeps only in-frame clonotypes and omits some of them. The repertoire holds about 130,000 clones, 80% to 90% seen once, with under 7% in the top ten. The starting material was peripheral blood, obtained on day 0 of AZD1222 vaccination. These receptor sequences come from an adult in good health.

The chain combines TRBV2 with TRBJ2-3, with TRBD2 as a possible D gene (6 bases). The CDR3 contains 14 residues. Germline CDR1 is SNHLY and CDR2 is FYNNEI. Trimming took off 7 bases at V and 6 bases at J, with 17 bases between the two ends. The CDR3 bases are TGTGCCAGCAACCCGCAGGCGGCGGGGGATACGCAGTATTTT. Translation: CASNPQAAGDTQYF.

The chain's CDR3 is CSASLPVGQPQHF. The CDR3 region has the DNA TGCAGTGCTAGTTTACCCGTTGGTCAGCCCCAGCATTTT. The chain joins TRBV20-1 to TRBJ1-5; no clear D gene. The CDR3 loop spans 13 amino acids. The germline V gene has CDR1 DFQATT and CDR2 SNEGSKA (reference sequence). Trimming left V 3 bases short and J 6 bases short, with 12 bases between.

This clone was counted a single time. This chain connects TRBV6-5 to TRBJ2-2; TRBD1 aligns across 7 bases. CDR3 length: 16 amino acids. The J segment lost 5 bases and the V segment lost 4 bases, leaving 10 bases of the junction unmatched. The germline gives CDR1 MNHEY, CDR2 SVGAGI. DNA of the CDR3: TGTGCCAGCAGTTCCCTGACAGGGTACGAGACCGGGGAGCTGTTTTTT. It encodes CASSSLTGYETGELFF.

This chain uses TRBV11-2 with TRBJ1-1, with D perhaps TRBD1 (5 bases). The CDR3 covers 15 residues. V lost 3 bases and J lost 1, with 12 bases in between. The germline V gene encodes CDR1 SGHAT and CDR2 FQNNGV. In DNA, the CDR3 is TGTGCCAGCAGCTTGGGACTGTCTACGAACACTGAAGCTTTCTTT. This encodes CASSLGLSTNTEAFF.

The chain combines TRBV28 with TRBJ1-1, with a weak D call TRBD1 (5 bases). Between the trimmed V and J ends, which lost 2 bases and 0 bases, there was a span of 13 bases. CDR3 length equals 16 residues. Per germline, CDR1 MDHEN and CDR2 SYDVKM. The DNA of the CDR3 is TGTGCCAGCAGTTTAAAGTTGGGACGGCTGAACACTGAAGCTTTCTTT. Its translation is CASSLKLGRLNTEAFF.

This chain joins TRBV10-3 and TRBJ1-5; 7 nucleotides agree with TRBD1. Looked up from germline, CDR1 is ENHRY and CDR2 is SYGVKD. Trimming removed 10 bases from V and 5 bases from J; junction bases left unmatched: 11. The CDR3 runs 14 residues. CDR3: CATGRGQEDQPQHF. CDR3 sequence (DNA): TGTGCCACCGGTCGAGGACAGGAGGATCAGCCCCAGCATTTT.

V and J are TRBV2 and TRBJ2-3; 9 bases match TRBD2. The germline V gene encodes CDR1 SNHLY and CDR2 FYNNEI. Trimming removed 6 bases from V and 1 base from J; junction bases left unmatched: 2. The CDR3 is 14 residues long. The CDR3 coding sequence is TGTGCCAGCAGGCGACTAGCGGGCACAGATACGCAGTATTTT. It codes for CASRRLAGTDTQYF.

V gene TRBV5-1 combines with J gene TRBJ2-7; D might be TRBD1 or TRBD2, each matching 5 bases. The germline V and J ends were trimmed by 4 bases and 6 bases, with 14 bases remaining between them. The length of the CDR3 is 13 residues. Germline CDR1 is SGHRS and CDR2 is YFSETQ. The CDR3 region is CASSRPLRGEQYF. In nucleotides, the CDR3 is TGCGCCAGCAGCCGCCCTTTGAGGGGCGAGCAGTACTTC.

The chain is built from TRBV27 and TRBJ1-4, with a weak D call TRBD1 (6 bases). The CDR3 spans 15 residues. CDR1 and CDR2 (germline): MNHEY, SMNVEV (reference sequence). V gave up 2 bases and J gave up 7 bases, with 14 bases separating them. CDR3 residues: CASSLRGGLGEKLFF. The DNA for the CDR3 is TGTGCCAGCAGTTTAAGGGGGGGGCTCGGTGAAAAACTGTTTTTT.

V and J are TRBV24-1 and TRBJ1-1; TRBD1 might be the D (5 bases). Germline V gives CDR1 KGHDR, CDR2 SFDVKD. The CDR3 spans 15 residues. V lost 3 bases and J 3 bases, leaving 13 bases between the germline ends. CDR3 sequence: CATSDPRGGDTEAFF. CDR3 sequence (DNA): TGTGCCACCAGTGATCCCCGAGGAGGGGACACTGAAGCTTTCTTT.

The chain combines TRBV18 with TRBJ2-7; TRBD2 agrees at 8 bases. Germline trimming cut 3 bases from V and 5 bases from J; bases unmatched to any gene: 3. Germline CDR1 KGHSH, CDR2 LQKENI. The CDR3 is 13 residues long. CDR3 region: CASSPRGANEQYF. The CDR3 DNA reads as TGTGCCAGCTCACCGCGGGGGGCCAACGAGCAGTACTTC.

The V call is TRBV3-1 (or the pseudogene TRBV3-2), the J call TRBJ1-4, with D perhaps TRBD1 (6 bases). V was clipped by 4 bases and J by 7 bases, with 13 bases between them. The CDR3 extends over 14 amino acids. Per germline, CDR1 LGHDT and CDR2 YNNKEL (reference sequence). The DNA for the CDR3 is TGTGCCAGCAGCCCGACAGGTTCGAGTGAAAAACTGTTTTTT. Its protein product is CASSPTGSSEKLFF.

This clone showed up just a few times. The chain has TRBV4-1 and TRBJ2-7; 8 bases agree with TRBD2. The J segment lost 0 bases and the V segment lost 3 bases, leaving 19 bases of the junction unmatched. CDR3 size: 20 residues. The germline V gene encodes CDR1 MGHRA and CDR2 YSYEKL. The CDR3 protein is CASSHPGAGRAPRSSYEQYF. CDR3 nucleotide sequence: TGCGCCAGCAGCCACCCCGGGGCCGGGAGGGCCCCAAGGAGCTCCTACGAGCAGTACTTC.

With respect to this clone: A junction end diverges from the germline sequence, so it may reflect a read error. The chain joins TRBV7-8 to TRBJ1-6; D gene ambiguous. The CDR3 is 16 residues long. Germline-derived CDR1 and CDR2 are SGHVS and FQNEAQ. CDR3 in amino acids: CASSPLGISSNSPLHF. The DNA of the CDR3 is TGTGCCAGCAGCCCCTTGGGGATTTCCTCTAATTCACCCCTCCACTTT.

This clone was picked up many times. An end of the junction differs from the germline gene, which may be a read error. This chain joins TRBV15 and TRBJ2-5; D uncertain. The CDR3 contains 9 residues. Germline V gene sequence: CDR1 LNHNV, CDR2 YYDKDF (reference sequence). CDR3 DNA sequence: TGTGCCACCAGCAGAGCGGAAAACTTC. It translates to CATSRAENF. The full variable domain, its missing parts supplied by reference TRBV15 and TRBJ2-5, is DAMVIQNPRYQVTQFGKPVTLSCSQTLNHNVMYWYQQKSSQAPKLLFHYYDKDFNNEADTPDNFQSRRPNTSFCFLDIRSPGLGDTAMYLCATSRAENFGPGTRLLVL.

This clone has more than one count but fewer than ten. The chain is built from TRBV2 and TRBJ2-1; D might be TRBD2 (6 bases). The germline V and J ends were trimmed by 8 bases and 3 bases, with 11 bases remaining between them. The germline gives CDR1 SNHLY, CDR2 FYNNEI. This CDR3 comprises 13 residues. The CDR3 reads CASLQRVYNEQFF. CDR3 DNA: TGTGCCAGCCTCCAGCGGGTCTACAATGAGCAGTTCTTC.

The rearrangement uses TRBV7-2 and TRBJ2-5, with 8 bases fitting TRBD1. The CDR3 runs 14 residues. Germline lookup yields CDR1 SGHTA and CDR2 FQGNSA. The trim removed 3 bases at V and 3 bases at J, leaving 3 bases unmatched. The DNA of the CDR3 is TGTGCCAGCAGCTTCCCGGACAGGGAAGAGACCCAGTACTTC. This translates into CASSFPDREETQYF. The whole variable domain, remainder taken from reference TRBV7-2 and TRBJ2-5, is GAGVSQSPSNKVTEKGKDVELRCDPISGHTALYWYRQSLGQGLEFLIYFQGNSAPDKSGLPSDRFSAERTGGSVSTLTIQRTQQEDSAVYLCASSFPDREETQYFGPGTRLLVL.

The V gene is TRBV7-2, the J gene TRBJ1-1; tentative D call: TRBD1 (5 bases). This CDR3 contains 14 residues. The V gene lost 5 bases and the J gene lost 2 bases, with 12 bases spanning the gap. Germline CDR1 and CDR2: SGHTA and FQGNSA. CDR3 nucleotide sequence: TGTGCCAGCAGCGCTACACAGGCTAACACTGAAGCTTTCTTT. This codes for CASSATQANTEAFF.

The chain carries TRBV11-2 and TRBJ2-7, with TRBD2 as a possible D gene (5 bases). This CDR3 has 13 residues. Germline-derived CDR1 and CDR2 are SGHAT and FQNNGV. V was trimmed by 8 bases and J by 4 bases, leaving 15 bases between them. The CDR3 DNA follows: TGTGCCAGCTCCCGGGGAACTACATACGAGCAGTACTTC. It codes for CASSRGTTYEQYF.

The chain uses TRBV7-9 and TRBJ1-2, with D perhaps matching TRBD1 (5 bases). Germline CDR1 and CDR2: SEHNR and FQNEAQ (reference sequence). The CDR3 has 14 amino acids. V was trimmed by 5 bases and J by 8 bases, leaving 18 bases between them. CDR3 in amino acids: CASSPGTGFWGYTF. The CDR3 DNA is TGTGCCAGCAGCCCTGGGACGGGCTTCTGGGGCTACACCTTC. The whole variable domain, filled in from reference TRBV7-9 and TRBJ1-2, reads DTGVSQNPRHKITKRGQNVTFRCDPISEHNRLYWYRQTLGQGPEFLTYFQNEAQLEKSRLLSDRFSAERPKGSFSTLEIQRTEQGDSAMYLCASSPGTGFWGYTFGSGTRLTVV.

The gene calls are TRBV5-1 and TRBJ1-2, with D hard to call. The V gene lost 4 bases and the J gene lost 3 bases, with 16 bases spanning the gap. This CDR3 comprises 15 residues. Germline V lookup: CDR1 SGHRS, CDR2 YFSETQ. CDR3 in amino acids: CASSPSGGLDYGYTF. CDR3 bases: TGCGCCAGCAGCCCTTCGGGAGGGTTGGACTATGGCTACACCTTC.

CDR3: CASSARDGSYEQYF. The CDR3 nucleotides read TGTGCCAGCAGCGCTAGGGACGGCTCCTACGAGCAGTACTTC. The chain carries TRBV5-4 and TRBJ2-7; the D call may be TRBD1 or TRBD2 (5 bases each). Between the trimmed V and J ends, which lost 4 bases and 0 bases, there was a span of 11 bases. The CDR3 sequence is 14 residues long. From germline, CDR1 is SGHNT and CDR2 YYREEE (reference sequence).